The rows below give T cell receptor beta chains drawn from one sample of a study of blood T cell repertoires in COVID-19. Sequencing used immunoSEQ multiplex PCR; TCRdb keeps in-frame clones, though not all of them. The sample consists of 250,000 or so clones, about nine tenths of them appearing once. Sequencing used PBMCs or T cells enriched from blood (not recorded which). The receptors come from a man aged 50-60 years who had been exposed to COVID-19. Each CDR3 is given with its conserved first and last residue. The D gene is left open where the match is weak. Size is omitted from some rows. Given values are once, few, many or a class for expanded clones.

CDR3nt	CDR3aa	j_gene	abundance	v_gene	d_gene
TGCGCCAGCAGCGAGGGATCTTCCTCCTACAATGAGCAGTTCTTC	CASSEGSSSYNEQFF	TRBJ2-1	.	TRBV5-1	.
TGTGCCAGCAGTTTCGCCAAAAGAGCTAACTATGGCTACACCTTC	CASSFAKRANYGYTF	TRBJ1-2	.	TRBV28	.
TGTGCCAGCAGTTTACCAGGGCCCACAGATACGCAGTATTTT	CASSLPGPTDTQYF	TRBJ2-3	.	TRBV27	.
TGTGCCAGCAGATTAGGAGGGGGTTATAGCACAGATACGCAGTATTTT	CASRLGGGYSTDTQYF	TRBJ2-3	.	TRBV11-3	.
TGTGCCAGTAGCCCGGGACAGGGGGGATACGAGCAGTACTTC	CASSPGQGGYEQYF	TRBJ2-7	.	TRBV19	TRBD1
TGCGCCAGCAGCTTACAGGGGGCCCAAGAGACCCAGTACTTC	CASSLQGAQETQYF	TRBJ2-5	.	TRBV5-1	TRBD1
TGTGCCAGCTCACCAGAACAGGGGGTAGGATATGGCTACACCTTC	CASSPEQGVGYGYTF	TRBJ1-2	.	TRBV18	TRBD1
TGTGCCAGCAGTGATCAGGGATACTACGGAAAACTGTTTTTT	CASSDQGYYGKLFF	TRBJ1-4	few	TRBV2	.
TGTGCCATCGCGAAAGAAACAGGGGCTTACAATGAGCAGTTCTTC	CAIAKETGAYNEQFF	TRBJ2-1	.	TRBV10-3	TRBD1
TGTGCCAGCAGCGTAGCTAGGTACACCGGGGAGCTGTTTTTT	CASSVARYTGELFF	TRBJ2-2	.	TRBV9	.
TGTGCCAGTAGTATAGCCGGGATTGGCTACACCTTC	CASSIAGIGYTF	TRBJ1-2	.	TRBV19	.
TGTGCCAGCTCAGACAGGGGGCACACTGAAGCTTTCTTT	CASSDRGHTEAFF	TRBJ1-1	.	TRBV18	TRBD1
TGTGCCAGCAGCTACCTAATGAACACTGAAGCTTTCTTT	CASSYLMNTEAFF	TRBJ1-1	few	TRBV14	.
TGTGCCACCAGTGATTTAGAGACAGGGCGTGGGTATTTT	CATSDLETGRGYF	TRBJ2-3	once	TRBV24-1	TRBD1
TGCGCCAGCAGCTTTAAGGGGGTGGGCACTGAAGCTTTCTTT	CASSFKGVGTEAFF	TRBJ1-1	.	TRBV5-1	.
TGTGCCAGCAGTTTGGACAGGGGGAACACTGAAGCTTTCTTT	CASSLDRGNTEAFF	TRBJ1-1	.	TRBV27	TRBD1
TGTGCCAGTCGGGGGATAGGGGAAGGGATCAATCAGCCCCAGCATTTT	CASRGIGEGINQPQHF	TRBJ1-5	.	TRBV19	.
TGTGCCAGCTCGGGACAGGCTAATGAAAAACTGTTTTTT	CASSGQANEKLFF	TRBJ1-4	.	TRBV2	TRBD1
TGTGCCAGCAGCCCCCAATTAGCGGGAGTAGAGACCCAGTACTTC	CASSPQLAGVETQYF	TRBJ2-5	.	TRBV3-1/TRBV3-2	TRBD2
TGTGCCAGCAGTTCCCCGGGACAGGGTTTACCCCTCCACTTT	CASSSPGQGLPLHF	TRBJ1-6	few	TRBV7-2	TRBD1
TGTGCCAGCAGTTCTTACACTGACAGGGCCGGCGGCTACACCTTC	CASSSYTDRAGGYTF	TRBJ1-2	.	TRBV6-1	TRBD1
TGCAGCGTTGAAGAAGGGGGATGGTTGGGTGAGCAGTTCTTC	CSVEEGGWLGEQFF	TRBJ2-1	.	TRBV29-1	.
TGTGCCTGGACCAAGAGGACAGAAGAAGCTTTCTTT	CAWTKRTEEAFF	TRBJ1-1	.	TRBV30	.
TGTGCCAGCAGGGCGAGGACAGGGCAAAAACTGTTTTTT	CASRARTGQKLFF	TRBJ1-4	.	TRBV12-3/TRBV12-4	TRBD1
TGTGCCAGCAGTCTCGGGACAGGGGATCAGCCCCAGCATTTT	CASSLGTGDQPQHF	TRBJ1-5	.	TRBV2	TRBD1
TGTGCCAGCAGCTCTAGCGGGGGGGCAAGAGAGCAGTTCTTC	CASSSSGGAREQFF	TRBJ2-1	.	TRBV7-2	TRBD2
TGTGCCAGCAGCCCCCTAGCGGGGGGCACGTTCAATGAGCAGTTCTTC	CASSPLAGGTFNEQFF	TRBJ2-1	once	TRBV7-3	TRBD2
TGTGCCAGCAGCGAGGAGTACGGAGGGCGGCCCCAGCATTTT	CASSEEYGGRPQHF	TRBJ1-5	.	TRBV6-4	.
TGTGCCAGCCGGGGGGCAGGCTCCTACAATGAGCAGTTCTTC	CASRGAGSYNEQFF	TRBJ2-1	once	TRBV19	.
TGTGCCAGCAGCTTCGTCCAAGGGGCCGGGGAGCTGTTTTTT	CASSFVQGAGELFF	TRBJ2-2	.	TRBV7-2	.
TGTGCCAGCCGACTAGCGGGGCGTTCATATGATACGCAGTATTTT	CASRLAGRSYDTQYF	TRBJ2-3	.	TRBV7-3	TRBD2
TGTGCCACCAGTGATTTAGGGGGCCCCCCTGGCTACACCTTC	CATSDLGGPPGYTF	TRBJ1-2	.	TRBV24-1	TRBD1
TGCGCCAGCAGCTTGGATAGTCTTCCGGGGGAGACCCAGTACTTC	CASSLDSLPGETQYF	TRBJ2-5	.	TRBV5-1	.
TGCAGCGTTAAAAGGAGAGGATTGGCGATTGAAGCTTTCTTT	CSVKRRGLAIEAFF	TRBJ1-1	once	TRBV29-1	.
TGTGCCAGCAGCCCTAGACTGAACACTGAAGCTTTCTTT	CASSPRLNTEAFF	TRBJ1-1	.	TRBV9	.
TGTGCCAGTAGTATAATGTCGGCAGATACGCAGTATTTT	CASSIMSADTQYF	TRBJ2-3	.	TRBV19	.
TGCGCCAGCAGCTTGACAGGGTTAAACTACGAGCAGTACTTC	CASSLTGLNYEQYF	TRBJ2-7	.	TRBV5-1	.
TGCGCCAGCAGCCAAGATCCAGAGGGCAATGAGCAGTTCTTC	CASSQDPEGNEQFF	TRBJ2-1	.	TRBV4-1	.
TGCGCCAGCAGCTGGGGGACAGGGGGCACTGAAGCTTTCTTT	CASSWGTGGTEAFF	TRBJ1-1	.	TRBV5-1	TRBD1
TGTGCCAGCAGCCAAGATGTTCCCGGGACAGGTAGCACAGATACGCAGTATTTT	CASSQDVPGTGSTDTQYF	TRBJ2-3	.	TRBV3-1/TRBV3-2	TRBD1
TGTGCCAGCGAGACTAGCGAGAGCTCCTACGAGCAGTACTTC	CASETSESSYEQYF	TRBJ2-7	.	TRBV2	TRBD2
TGCAGCGTTGAAAGTATGCAGGGCGGTACTGAAGCTTTCTTT	CSVESMQGGTEAFF	TRBJ1-1	.	TRBV29-1	.
TGTGCCAGCAGCTTCCTAGCGGGGGATTTCGGGGAGCTGTTTTTT	CASSFLAGDFGELFF	TRBJ2-2	.	TRBV5-6	TRBD2
TGTGCTAGTGGCCGGGACAGGGGGCCTGGAAACACCATATATTTT	CASGRDRGPGNTIYF	TRBJ1-3	.	TRBV12-5	TRBD1
TGTGCCAGCAGTGACAGGGATGGGGACATTCAGTACTTC	CASSDRDGDIQYF	TRBJ2-4	.	TRBV6-1	.
TGTGCCAGCAGCACAACAGGGGGCCGTGGCTACACCTTC	CASSTTGGRGYTF	TRBJ1-2	.	TRBV11-2	TRBD1
TGTGCCAGCAGCCTTAGCGGGGGGGCCGATGAGCAGTTCTTC	CASSLSGGADEQFF	TRBJ2-1	.	TRBV4-2	TRBD2
TGTGCCAGCAGCTTTTTAGGGGGGAACACTGAAGCTTTCTTT	CASSFLGGNTEAFF	TRBJ1-1	.	TRBV7-3	.
TGTGCCAGCAGCCAAGGTACTAGCGGTGGTATTAATACGCAGTATTTT	CASSQGTSGGINTQYF	TRBJ2-3	.	TRBV4-2	TRBD2
TGTGCCAGCAGTGAAGTCGGTTATAGCAATCAGCCCCAGCATTTT	CASSEVGYSNQPQHF	TRBJ1-5	.	TRBV6-1	.
TGCGCCAGCAGCCGAGGGGGGGACATGGGCTCCTACGAGCAGTACTTC	CASSRGGDMGSYEQYF	TRBJ2-7	once	TRBV4-1	.
TGTGCCAGCAGCCAAGAGGGGCTGGGGACTGAAGCTTTCTTT	CASSQEGLGTEAFF	TRBJ1-1	few	TRBV3-1/TRBV3-2	.
TGCGCCAGCAAAACTGATCCGGGTCCGAATGAAAAACTGTTTTTT	CASKTDPGPNEKLFF	TRBJ1-4	once	TRBV5-1	.